This T cell receptor (beta chain) was captured in a study of cytomegalovirus exposure and HLA in healthy donors. Primers for the PCR totalled 60 Vbeta and 13 Jbeta. Sequencing used immunoSEQ multiplex PCR; TCRdb keeps in-frame clones, though not all of them. The sample gives roughly 100,000 clones, roughly 80% of which show up once; around 6.9% is in the top ten. The germline V and J ends were trimmed by 5 bases and 1 base, with 9 bases remaining between them. The CDR3 extends over 13 amino acids. Germline values: CDR1 SGHTA, CDR2 FQGNSA. Sequences were obtained from PBMCs. The chain has TRBV7-2 and TRBJ2-7, with D perhaps TRBD1 (5 bases). The clonotype comes from a man aged 30 to 45 in good health and CMV-seropositive. The CDR3 DNA reads TGTGCCAGCAGCCCCAGGGTGTCCTACGAGCAGTACTTC. Translated: CASSPRVSYEQYF.